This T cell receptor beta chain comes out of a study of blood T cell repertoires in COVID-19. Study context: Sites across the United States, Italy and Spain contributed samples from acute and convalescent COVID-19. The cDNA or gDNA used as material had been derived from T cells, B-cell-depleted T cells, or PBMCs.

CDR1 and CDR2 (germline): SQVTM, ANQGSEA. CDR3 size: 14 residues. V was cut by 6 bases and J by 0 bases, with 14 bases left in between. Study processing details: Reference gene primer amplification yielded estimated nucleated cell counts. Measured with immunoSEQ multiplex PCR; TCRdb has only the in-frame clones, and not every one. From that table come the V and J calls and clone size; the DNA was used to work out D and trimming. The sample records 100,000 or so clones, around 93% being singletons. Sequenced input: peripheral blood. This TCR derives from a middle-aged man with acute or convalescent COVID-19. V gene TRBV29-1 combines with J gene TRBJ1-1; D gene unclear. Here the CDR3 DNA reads TGCAGCGTGGTACGTTTTGGGCTGAACACTGAAGCTTTCTTT. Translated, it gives CSVVRFGLNTEAFF.